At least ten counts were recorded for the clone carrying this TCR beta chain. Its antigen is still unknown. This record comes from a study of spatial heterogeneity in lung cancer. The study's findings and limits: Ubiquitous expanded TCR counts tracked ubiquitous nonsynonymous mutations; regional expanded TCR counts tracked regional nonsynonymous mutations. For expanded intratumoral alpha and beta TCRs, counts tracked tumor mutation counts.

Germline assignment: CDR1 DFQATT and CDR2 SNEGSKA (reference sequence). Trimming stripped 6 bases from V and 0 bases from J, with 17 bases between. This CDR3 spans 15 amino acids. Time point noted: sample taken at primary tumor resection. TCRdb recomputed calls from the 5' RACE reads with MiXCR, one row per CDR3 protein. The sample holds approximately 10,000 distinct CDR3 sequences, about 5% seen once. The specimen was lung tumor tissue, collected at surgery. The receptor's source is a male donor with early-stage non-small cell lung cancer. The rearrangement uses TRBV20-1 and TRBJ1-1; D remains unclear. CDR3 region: CSAPEMGRMNTEAFF. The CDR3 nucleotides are TGCAGTGCCCCAGAGATGGGGAGAATGAACACTGAAGCTTTCTTT.